This T cell receptor beta chain was identified during a study of graft-versus-host responses after intestinal transplantation. At the level of the study: Once they had received anti-thymocyte globulin induction, all recipients took tacrolimus and steroids for approximately 3 years. Notes on the study in general: GvH clones were identified in recipient marrow, with some first appearing in ileum or blood. There was an association between peak levels of circulating GvH clones and early post-transplant HvG declines.

The CDR3 runs 13 residues. Trimming took 7 bases from V and 0 from J, leaving 10 bases between them. Generated by immunoSEQ multiplex PCR, the TCRdb table keeps only in-frame clones and is missing some. This table has approximately 89,000 clones, 90% to 95% appearing once. Of note for this clone: The target antigen is unknown.

The rearrangement joins TRBV23-1 to TRBJ2-7; TRBD1 is a possible D gene (6 bases). TRBV23-1 belongs to the ORF category, with a function that is uncertain. This clonotype originated in a human donor who was the organ donor for an intestinal transplant. The sample was unstimulated CD8+ T cells sorted from spleen or lymph node cells, taken before transplant. The CDR3: CASTGTPSYEQYF. In nucleotides, the CDR3 is TGCGCCAGCACCGGGACACCCTCCTACGAGCAGTACTTC.